This TCR beta chain stems from a study of T cells in Graves' hyperthyroidism and ophthalmopathy (dated by TCRdb to about 2019). As for the study more broadly: Peripheral blood samples were taken at initial diagnosis, before any treatment was given. To identify TCR V-J signatures that set the groups apart, the researchers used a discovery cohort of approximately 98 patients, made up of approximately 43 with Graves' ophthalmopathy and 57 with stable Graves' hyperthyroidism. Prospective prediction of ophthalmopathy was tested in an independent validation cohort consisting of 18 to 20 hyperthyroidism patients and approximately 16 patients who later progressed to ophthalmopathy. The 75 to 100 discovery patients were randomly split 7:3 into training and test sets. The study also compared thyroid tissue and blood T-cell repertoires from several Graves' hyperthyroidism patients. Following sampling, methimazole starting at 30 mg daily was given to hyperthyroidism patients, and high-dose intravenous methylprednisolone was given to ophthalmopathy patients. According to the paper, TCR Vbeta CDR3 sequencing was carried out on over 130 peripheral blood samples, which came from fewer than 50 ophthalmopathy, 70 to 80 hyperthyroidism and approximately 17 progressor patients.

The germline V gene yields SNHLY for CDR1 and FYNNEI for CDR2. The V end gives up 6 bases and the J end 12 bases, leaving 12 bases in the junction not matched to a gene. The CDR3 spans 15 residues, from the cysteine through the phenylalanine. The read is trimmed to its CDR3 DNA, 45 bases read in frame from base 1. This clonotype was picked up many times. There is no known antigen for this receptor. It has no much larger one-base neighbor in the sample; base qualities were not kept. Ophthalmopathy patients had moderately to severely active disease, Clinical Activity Score of at least 3, NOSPECS grade of at least 4, and duration under 3 months. Exclusion was applied to patients with uncontrolled infections, other autoimmune diseases, pregnancy or lactation. Diagnoses were based on clinical symptoms, serum thyroxine and TRAb, thyroid ultrasound and orbital computed tomography. PBMCs were separated from under 12 ml of fresh peripheral blood using Ficoll-Paque density gradient centrifugation. Total RNA was extracted using Trizol reagent, and RNA quality was assessed on an Agilent 2100 Bioanalyzer.

TCR beta CDR3 regions were amplified from RNA transcripts. For the first round of RT-PCR on the TCR CDR3, the HTBI primer set was used together with the Qiagen OneStep RT-PCR kit. Libraries were constructed in a second round of multiplex PCR, after which size selection and purification were performed. Paired-end sequencing of the libraries was performed with 100 bp reads on an Illumina HiSeq2000. In the original analysis: SOAPnuke was used to process the raw data, throwing out any read that contained adapters or uncalled bases, had a mean Phred below 15, or lacked an exact constant-primer or identifier match. COPE v1.2.5 was used to merge high-quality paired reads, and clonotypes were defined as unique nucleotide sequences. Clonotypes were aligned to IMGT TRBV, TRBD and TRBJ reference segments using MiTCR v1.1. Analysis was restricted to V-J combinations with a frequency above 0.0001, which covered roughly 99% of repertoires. A TCS score was defined as the ratio between F50 (clonal expansion) and ExV (chaos), using BLOSUM62-based TCRdist between CDR3 peptides within each V-J. Welch's t-statistics and random forest reduced roughly 530 V-J features to roughly 13, which were used in a naive Bayes classifier (R e1071). The public reads were reprocessed in TCRdb via fastp at Q25 and MiXCR, keeping in-frame beta chains. For every CDR3 protein sequence, its rows merge into one entry that carries the most common genes and DNA. These V and J calls originate from TCRdb's pipeline instead of the authors' own analysis. This sample holds roughly 500,000 distinct CDR3 sequences; 15% to 20% were observed only once. About 29% of the sample rests with the top ten.

The paper's findings and limits, for the study overall: In validation, the model predicted progression to ophthalmopathy with approximately 71% sensitivity and approximately 78% specificity, a median of about 6 months before onset. Blood samples also contained most of the expanded thyroid clonotypes (frequency above 0.001), which suggests that blood repertoires may reflect thyroid immune responses. In cross-validation, a model built on a 13 V-J signature told ophthalmopathy apart from stable hyperthyroidism with approximately 90% sensitivity and roughly 81% specificity, and in testing the same model reached 80%/75%. No statistical method was used to fix the sample size in advance, and group allocation was not hidden from the investigators.

This sequence was found in a young woman with Graves' ophthalmopathy. What was sequenced was blood. The rearranged segments are TRBV2 and TRBJ2-6, with 9 central nucleotides matching TRBD1. The CDR3 protein: CASRDRTGVPPVLTF. The DNA sequence is as follows: TGTGCCAGCAGAGATAGGACAGGGGTACCTCCCGTCCTGACTTTC.